One sample yielded the 24 T cell receptor beta chains listed below, sequenced in a study of blood T cell repertoires in COVID-19. The repertoire was sequenced with immunoSEQ multiplex PCR; TCRdb's copy has only in-frame clones and lacks some. The data contain 180,000 or so clones, approximately 80% of them seen just once; the ten biggest clones take up around 6.3%. Sequenced sample: peripheral blood. The receptor source for this set is a woman between 40 and 55 years old with COVID-19, enrolled during active disease.

V gene TRBV11-2 combines with J gene TRBJ1-4; 8 bases are a match to TRBD1. V gave up 5 bases and J gave up 7 bases; unmatched junction bases: 15. This CDR3 comprises 17 residues. Germline V CDR1 and CDR2: SGHAT, FQNNGV. The CDR3 loop reads CASSGERTTGGGEKLFF. The CDR3, as DNA: TGTGCCAGCAGCGGAGAGAGAACAACAGGGGGAGGTGAAAAACTGTTTTTT.

The CDR3 protein is CASSLGGQSTGELFF. The CDR3 DNA follows: TGTGCCAGCAGCTTAGGGGGACAGTCCACCGGGGAGCTGTTTTTT. The chain couples TRBV7-8 to TRBJ2-2; 7 nucleotides align to TRBD1. This CDR3 is built from 15 residues. V was clipped by 1 base and J by 4 bases; unmatched bases: 3. Germline-derived CDR1 and CDR2 are SGHVS and FQNEAQ.

The V gene is TRBV11-2, the J gene TRBJ1-3; 8 bases align to TRBD1. Germline V gene sequence: CDR1 SGHAT, CDR2 FQNNGV. The CDR3 extends over 17 amino acids. V lost 5 bases, J lost 0 bases, and 9 bases stayed unmatched. CDR3 protein: CASSPGQGPSSGNTIYF. CDR3 coding DNA: TGTGCCAGCAGCCCCGGACAGGGACCAAGCTCTGGAAACACCATATATTTT.

In this sample, this clone turned up once. This rearrangement joins TRBV4-1 to TRBJ2-2; D may be TRBD2 (6 bases). V gave up 0 bases and J gave up 3 bases, with 8 bases separating them. From germline, CDR1 is MGHRA and CDR2 YSYEKL. The CDR3 totals 15 residues. The CDR3 sequence: CASSQEGTHTGELFF. DNA for the CDR3: TGCGCCAGCAGCCAAGAAGGGACTCACACCGGGGAGCTGTTTTTT.

The chain recombines TRBV27 with TRBJ2-7; D is possibly TRBD2 (5 bases). Germline-derived CDR1 and CDR2 are MNHEY and SMNVEV (reference sequence). The CDR3 totals 14 residues. V was cut by 7 bases and J by 0 bases, with 13 bases left in between. The CDR3, as DNA: TGTGCCAGCAAGCGCTTGGGGAGCTCCTACGAGCAGTACTTC. It yields the protein CASKRLGSSYEQYF.

The genes are TRBV6-6 and TRBJ1-4, with 7 bases fitting TRBD1. The germline V gene has CDR1 MNHNY and CDR2 SVGAGI (reference sequence). This CDR3 region has 13 residues. Trimming took 6 bases from V and 8 from J; bases not matched to a gene: 6. The CDR3: CASRTGIAEKLFF. The DNA for the CDR3 is TGTGCCAGCAGGACAGGGATTGCGGAAAAACTGTTTTTT.

The CDR3 region is CASSLRQGNTEAFF. DNA for the CDR3: TGTGCCAGCAGCTTAAGACAGGGGAACACTGAAGCTTTCTTT. The chain has TRBV7-3 and TRBJ1-1, with TRBD1 identical over 7 bases. Germline CDR1 SGHTA, CDR2 FQGTGA. The CDR3 totals 14 residues. V lost 1 base, J lost 1 base, and 0 bases stayed unmatched.

This clone was observed once. The rearrangement uses TRBV9 and TRBJ2-7, with D uncertain. Trimming shortened V by 0 bases and J by 3 bases, and 10 bases separated the two germline ends. Germline V gene sequence: CDR1 SGDLS, CDR2 YYNGEE. The CDR3 is 14 residues long. CDR3 coding DNA: TGTGCCAGCAGCGTAGTGGAGCGCCGCTACGAGCAGTACTTC. Its protein is CASSVVERRYEQYF.

A few counts support this clone. The chain is built from TRBV6-5 and TRBJ1-5, with 7 bases lining up with TRBD1. The CDR3 spans 16 residues. Germline CDR1 reads MNHEY; CDR2 reads SVGAGI. After removal of 2 bases from V and 6 bases from J, the junction contained 10 bases not matched to a gene. The CDR3 loop reads CASSYGTGVEGQPQHF. As DNA, the CDR3 is TGTGCCAGCAGTTACGGAACAGGGGTAGAAGGTCAGCCCCAGCATTTT.

V is TRBV9 and J is TRBJ2-7, with unresolved D. The germline CDR1 and CDR2 sequences are SGDLS and YYNGEE. The length of the CDR3 is 16 residues. V was shortened by 4 bases and J by 5 bases, with 22 bases between the two germline ends. This chain's CDR3 is CASSPRPTKGPDEQYF. The CDR3 DNA reads TGTGCCAGCAGCCCCCGGCCTACTAAAGGTCCCGACGAGCAGTACTTC.

The chain links TRBV3-1 (or the pseudogene TRBV3-2) to TRBJ1-3; D perhaps matches TRBD1 (5 bases). This CDR3 has 16 amino acids. CDR1 and CDR2 from the germline V gene are LGHDT and YNNKEL (reference sequence). Trimming took off 0 bases at V and 5 bases at J, with 14 bases between the two ends. The CDR3 sequence: CASSQESGVVRNTIYF. The DNA for the CDR3 is TGTGCCAGCAGCCAAGAGTCGGGGGTTGTCAGAAACACCATATATTTT.

By frequency in the sample, this clone is medium-sized (0.01 to 0.1%). The chain couples TRBV19 to TRBJ2-5; D call uncertain. The CDR3 is 13 residues long. CDR1 LNHDA and CDR2 SQIVND come from the germline V gene (reference sequence). V was pared by 6 bases and J by 0 bases, with 8 bases between. The CDR3 spells CASRSMYQETQYF. DNA for the CDR3: TGTGCCAGTAGATCCATGTACCAAGAGACCCAGTACTTC.

The chain uses TRBV11-2 and TRBJ2-2; no clear D. Germline V lookup: CDR1 SGHAT, CDR2 FQNNGV. This CDR3 is 15 amino acids long. V lost 5 bases, J lost 3 bases, and 13 bases lay in between. In DNA, the CDR3 is TGTGCCAGCAGCCTCGATAAGGAGTACACCGGGGAGCTGTTTTTT. It codes for CASSLDKEYTGELFF.

This clone was recorded a few times. The CDR3 DNA reads as TGTGCCACCCGGGACAGCCGGCAGCCCCAGCATTTT. Its protein product is CATRDSRQPQHF. This chain uses TRBV19 with TRBJ1-5, with TRBD1 matching over 7 bases. J lost 7 bases, V lost 10 bases, and 7 bases had no gene match. This CDR3 is built from 12 residues. The V gene's germline CDR1 is LNHDA and CDR2 SQIVND (reference sequence).

This clone was counted between two and nine times. This chain joins TRBV7-7 and TRBJ1-4, with D possibly being TRBD1 (5 bases). Trimming stripped 5 bases from V and 8 bases from J, with 18 bases between. CDR3 length equals 15 residues. Germline CDR1 SSHAT, CDR2 FNYEAQ (reference sequence). CDR3 residues: CASSRGDGGYEKLFF. CDR3 in DNA: TGTGCCAGCAGCCGCGGGGACGGGGGATACGAAAAACTGTTTTTT.

CDR3 region: CASSLVGQGYQETQYF. In nucleotides, the CDR3 is TGTGCCAGCAGCTTAGTGGGACAGGGGTACCAAGAGACCCAGTACTTC. V and J are TRBV7-9 and TRBJ2-5, with TRBD1 matching 10 bases. The length of the CDR3 is 16 residues. Germline CDR1 SEHNR, CDR2 FQNEAQ (reference sequence). J was trimmed by 0 bases and V by 1 base; bases with no gene match: 2.

CDR3 nucleotide sequence: TGTGCCAGCGGGCAGGGTAACTATGGCTACACCTTC. It is translated as CASGQGNYGYTF. The chain uses TRBV6-5 and TRBJ1-2; a possible D gene is TRBD1 (5 bases). This CDR3 is 12 amino acids long. The germline CDR1 and CDR2 sequences are MNHEY and SVGAGI. With 8 bases removed from V and 1 base from J, the gap between germline ends came to 8 bases.

This clone was detected only a few times. This CDR3 is also generated by other DNA sequences in the sample. The V and J genes are TRBV18 and TRBJ1-2, with D hard to call. Per germline, CDR1 KGHSH and CDR2 LQKENI. V was trimmed by 3 bases and J by 1 base, leaving 6 bases between them. The CDR3 sequence is 13 residues long. This chain's CDR3 is CASSPDNNYGYTF. As DNA, the CDR3 is TGTGCCAGCTCACCTGACAATAACTATGGCTACACCTTC. Full variable domain (rest looked up from reference TRBV18 and TRBJ1-2): NAGVMQNPRHLVRRRGQEARLRCSPMKGHSHVYWYRQLPEEGLKFMVYLQKENIIDESGMPKERFSAEFPKEGPSILRIQQVVRGDSAAYFCASSPDNNYGYTFGSGTRLTVV.

The gene calls are TRBV3-1 (or the pseudogene TRBV3-2) and TRBJ2-2; 9 bases agree with TRBD2. Germline V CDR1 and CDR2: LGHDT, YNNKEL (reference sequence). V lost 0 bases to trimming and J lost 1 base; unmatched junction nucleotides: 3. This CDR3 has 17 amino acids. The CDR3: CASSQDLLAGNTGELFF. In nucleotides, the CDR3 is TGTGCCAGCAGCCAAGATTTACTAGCGGGGAACACCGGGGAGCTGTTTTTT.

The chain couples TRBV11-2 to TRBJ2-3; D uncertain. The CDR3 runs to 14 residues. With 3 bases removed from V and 0 bases from J, the gap between germline ends came to 7 bases. Per germline, CDR1 SGHAT and CDR2 FQNNGV. The CDR3 DNA reads as TGTGCCAGCAGCTTGACACGCAGCACAGATACGCAGTATTTT. Its translation: CASSLTRSTDTQYF. The whole variable domain, filled in from reference TRBV11-2 and TRBJ2-3, reads EAGVAQSPRYKIIEKRQSVAFWCNPISGHATLYWYQQILGQGPKLLIQFQNNGVVDDSQLPKDRFSAERLKGVDSTLKIQPAKLEDSAVYLCASSLTRSTDTQYFGPGTRLTVL.

The rearrangement joins TRBV5-1 to TRBJ2-5; D is possibly TRBD2 (6 bases). V lost 0 bases and J lost 5, with 8 bases in between. Germline CDR1 and CDR2: SGHRS and YFSETQ. The CDR3 length is 13 residues. Here the CDR3 DNA reads TGCGCCAGCAGCTTGGCCGGAGGGGAGACCCAGTACTTC. This translates into CASSLAGGETQYF.

Only a few counts were recorded for this clone. The rearrangement links TRBV27 to TRBJ2-1, with TRBD1 matching over 7 bases. The V and J ends lost 7 bases and 3 bases, in that order; junction bases with no gene match: 9. CDR1 MNHEY and CDR2 SMNVEV come from the germline V gene (reference sequence). This CDR3 spans 15 amino acids. Here the CDR3 DNA reads TGTGCCAGCAACCCCCCAGGGACAGTCTACAATGAGCAGTTCTTC. Residues: CASNPPGTVYNEQFF.

As regards this clone: The conserved phenylalanine or tryptophan is not found at the CDR3 terminus, so this likely reflects a read error. The limits of the CDR3 on the DNA are not certain, so only TCRdb's listed CDR3 is given. This CDR3 is CASSLKGLAGGSL. The V gene is TRBV7-2, the J gene TRBJ2-7; TRBD2 is the table's D call, not checked against the DNA. In germline, CDR1 is SGHTA, CDR2 FQGNSA. Counting both end residues, the CDR3 totals 13 amino acids.

The gene calls are TRBV7-3 and TRBJ2-1; a possible D gene is TRBD1 (5 bases). This CDR3 has 15 residues. Per germline, CDR1 SGHTA and CDR2 FQGTGA. V lost 5 bases to trimming and J lost 1 base, with 12 bases between them. The DNA for the CDR3 is TGTGCCAGCAGCCCTCGACAGAAGTCCTACAATGAGCAGTTCTTC. Translation gives CASSPRQKSYNEQFF.